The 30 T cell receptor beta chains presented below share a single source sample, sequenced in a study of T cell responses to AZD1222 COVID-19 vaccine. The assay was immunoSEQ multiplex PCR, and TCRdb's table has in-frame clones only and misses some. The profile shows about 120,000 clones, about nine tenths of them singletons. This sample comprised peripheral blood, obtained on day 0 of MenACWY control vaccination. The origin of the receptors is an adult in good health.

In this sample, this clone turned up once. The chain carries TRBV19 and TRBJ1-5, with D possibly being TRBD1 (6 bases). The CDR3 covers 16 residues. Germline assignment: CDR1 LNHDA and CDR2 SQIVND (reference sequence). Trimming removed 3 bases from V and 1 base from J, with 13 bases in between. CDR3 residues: CASSMGRGGSNQPQHF. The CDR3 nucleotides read TGTGCCAGTAGTATGGGCAGGGGAGGGAGCAATCAGCCCCAGCATTTT.

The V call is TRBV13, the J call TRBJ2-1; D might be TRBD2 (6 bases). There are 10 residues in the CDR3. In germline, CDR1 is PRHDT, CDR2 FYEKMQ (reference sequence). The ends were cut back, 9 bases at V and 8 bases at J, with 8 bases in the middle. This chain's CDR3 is CARTRDEQFF. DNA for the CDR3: TGTGCCAGGACTAGAGATGAGCAGTTCTTC.

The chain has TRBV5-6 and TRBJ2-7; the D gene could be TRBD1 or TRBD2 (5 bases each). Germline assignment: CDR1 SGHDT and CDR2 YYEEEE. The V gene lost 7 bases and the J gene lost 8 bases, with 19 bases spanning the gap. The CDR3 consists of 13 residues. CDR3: CASAQTGGGQQYV. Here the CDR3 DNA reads TGTGCCAGCGCGCAAACTGGGGGTGGGCAGCAGTACGTC.

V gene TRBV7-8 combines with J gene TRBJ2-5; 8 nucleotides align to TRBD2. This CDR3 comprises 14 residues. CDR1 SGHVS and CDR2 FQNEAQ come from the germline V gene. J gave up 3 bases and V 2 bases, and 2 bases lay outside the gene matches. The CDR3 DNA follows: TGTGCCAGCAGCTTAAGCGGGAGTAAAGAGACCCAGTACTTC. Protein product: CASSLSGSKETQYF.

CDR3 sequence: CSVGGPEAFF. In DNA, the CDR3 is TGCAGCGTGGGGGGACCTGAAGCTTTCTTT. The gene calls are TRBV29-1 and TRBJ1-1; D might be TRBD1 (5 bases). With 6 bases removed from V and 6 bases from J, the gap between germline ends came to 8 bases. In germline, CDR1 is SQVTM, CDR2 ANQGSEA. The CDR3 runs to 10 residues.

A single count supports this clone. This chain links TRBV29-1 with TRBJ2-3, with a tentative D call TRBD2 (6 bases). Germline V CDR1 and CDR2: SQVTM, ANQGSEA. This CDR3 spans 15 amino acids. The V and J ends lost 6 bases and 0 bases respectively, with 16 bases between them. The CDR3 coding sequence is TGCAGCGTCGCTGCGCCAGCGGGTAGCACAGATACGCAGTATTTT. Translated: CSVAAPAGSTDTQYF.

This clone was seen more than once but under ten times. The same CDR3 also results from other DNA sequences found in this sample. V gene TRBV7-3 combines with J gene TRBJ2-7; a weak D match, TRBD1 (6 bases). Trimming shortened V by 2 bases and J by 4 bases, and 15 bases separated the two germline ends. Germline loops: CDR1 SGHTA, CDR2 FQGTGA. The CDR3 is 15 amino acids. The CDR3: CASSLGVGAQYEQYF. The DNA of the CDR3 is TGTGCCAGCAGCTTAGGGGTGGGGGCCCAATACGAGCAGTACTTC.

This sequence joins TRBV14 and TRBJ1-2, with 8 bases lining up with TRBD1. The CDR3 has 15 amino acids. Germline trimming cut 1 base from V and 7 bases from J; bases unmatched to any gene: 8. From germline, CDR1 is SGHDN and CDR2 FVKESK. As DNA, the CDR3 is TGTGCCAGCAGCCAAGCCGCAGGGGGCATGGGTGGCTACACCTTC. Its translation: CASSQAAGGMGGYTF.

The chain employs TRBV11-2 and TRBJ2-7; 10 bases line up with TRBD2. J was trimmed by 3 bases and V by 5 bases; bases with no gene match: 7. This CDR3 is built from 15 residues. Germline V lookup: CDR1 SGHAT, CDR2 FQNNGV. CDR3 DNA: TGTGCCAGCAGCCGCTCTCGGACTAGCGGCTACGAGCAGTACTTC. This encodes CASSRSRTSGYEQYF.

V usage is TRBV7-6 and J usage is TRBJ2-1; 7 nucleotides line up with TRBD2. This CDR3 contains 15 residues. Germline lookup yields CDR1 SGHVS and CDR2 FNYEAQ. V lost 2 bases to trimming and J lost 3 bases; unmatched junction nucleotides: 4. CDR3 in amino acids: CASSLYLADYNEQFF. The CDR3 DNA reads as TGTGCCAGCAGCTTATACCTAGCGGACTACAATGAGCAGTTCTTC.

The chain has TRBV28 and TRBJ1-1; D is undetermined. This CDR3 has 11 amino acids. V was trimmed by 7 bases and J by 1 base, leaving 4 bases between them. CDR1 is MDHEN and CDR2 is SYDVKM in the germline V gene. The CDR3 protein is CASTQNTEAFF. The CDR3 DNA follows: TGTGCCAGCACCCAGAACACTGAAGCTTTCTTT.

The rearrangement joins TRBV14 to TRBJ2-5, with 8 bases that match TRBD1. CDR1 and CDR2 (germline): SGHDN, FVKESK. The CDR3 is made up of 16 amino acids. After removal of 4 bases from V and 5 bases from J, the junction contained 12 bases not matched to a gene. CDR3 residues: CASSRQGARASETQYF. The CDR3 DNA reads TGTGCCAGCAGCCGGCAGGGGGCTAGGGCGAGCGAGACCCAGTACTTC.

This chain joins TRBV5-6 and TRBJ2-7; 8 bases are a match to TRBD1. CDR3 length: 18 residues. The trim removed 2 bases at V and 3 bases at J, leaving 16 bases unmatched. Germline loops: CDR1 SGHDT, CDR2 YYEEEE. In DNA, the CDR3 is TGTGCCAGCAGCTTTAGGGACAGGCCAGAACCCACTGACTACGAGCAGTACTTC. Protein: CASSFRDRPEPTDYEQYF.

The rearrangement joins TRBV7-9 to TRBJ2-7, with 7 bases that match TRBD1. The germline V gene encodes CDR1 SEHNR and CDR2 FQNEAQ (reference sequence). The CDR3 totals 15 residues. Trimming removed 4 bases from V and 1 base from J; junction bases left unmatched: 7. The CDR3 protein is CASSYTGARSYEQYF. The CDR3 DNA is TGTGCCAGCAGCTATACAGGGGCCCGATCCTACGAGCAGTACTTC.

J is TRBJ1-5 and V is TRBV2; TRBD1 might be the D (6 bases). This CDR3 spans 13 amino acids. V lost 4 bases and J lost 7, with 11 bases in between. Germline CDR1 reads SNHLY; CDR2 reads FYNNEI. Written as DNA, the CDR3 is TGTGCCAGCAGTGCAGGGGTTTGGCAGCCCCAGCATTTT. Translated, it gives CASSAGVWQPQHF.

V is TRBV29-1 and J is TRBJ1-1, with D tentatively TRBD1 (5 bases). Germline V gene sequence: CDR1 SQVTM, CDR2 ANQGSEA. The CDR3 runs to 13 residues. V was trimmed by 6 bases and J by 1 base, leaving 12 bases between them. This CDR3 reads CSVRDGGNTEAFF. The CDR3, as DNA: TGCAGCGTCCGGGACGGGGGGAACACTGAAGCTTTCTTT.

The CDR3 loop is CASSFWQGDTEAFF. The DNA for the CDR3 is TGTGCCAGCAGTTTCTGGCAGGGCGACACTGAAGCTTTCTTT. The gene calls are TRBV27 and TRBJ1-1, with D perhaps TRBD1 (5 bases). The CDR3 is made up of 14 amino acids. The V and J ends lost 3 bases and 3 bases respectively, with 11 bases between them. Germline lookup yields CDR1 MNHEY and CDR2 SMNVEV (reference sequence).

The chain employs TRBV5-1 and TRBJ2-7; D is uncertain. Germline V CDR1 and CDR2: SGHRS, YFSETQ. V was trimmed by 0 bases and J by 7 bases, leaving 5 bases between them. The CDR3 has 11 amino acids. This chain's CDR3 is CASSLEREQYV. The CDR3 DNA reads TGCGCCAGCAGCTTGGAAAGGGAGCAGTACGTC.

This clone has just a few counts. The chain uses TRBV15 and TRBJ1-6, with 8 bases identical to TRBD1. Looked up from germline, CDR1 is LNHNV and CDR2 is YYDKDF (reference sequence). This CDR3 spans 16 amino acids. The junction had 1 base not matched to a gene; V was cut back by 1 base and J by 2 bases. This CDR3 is CATSRGQGPYNSPLHF. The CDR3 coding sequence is TGTGCCACCAGCAGAGGACAGGGGCCCTATAATTCACCCCTCCACTTT.

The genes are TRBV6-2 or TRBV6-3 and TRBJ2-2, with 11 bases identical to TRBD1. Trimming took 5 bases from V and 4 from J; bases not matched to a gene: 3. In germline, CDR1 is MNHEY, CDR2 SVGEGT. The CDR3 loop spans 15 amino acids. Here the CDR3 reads CASSRGQGATGELFF. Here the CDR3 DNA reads TGTGCCAGCAGTAGAGGACAGGGGGCCACCGGGGAGCTGTTTTTT.

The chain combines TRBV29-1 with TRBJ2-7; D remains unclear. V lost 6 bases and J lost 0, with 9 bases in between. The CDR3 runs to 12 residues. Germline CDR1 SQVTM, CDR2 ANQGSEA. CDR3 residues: CSVATSSYEQYF. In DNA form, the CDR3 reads TGCAGCGTCGCAACGAGCTCCTACGAGCAGTACTTC.

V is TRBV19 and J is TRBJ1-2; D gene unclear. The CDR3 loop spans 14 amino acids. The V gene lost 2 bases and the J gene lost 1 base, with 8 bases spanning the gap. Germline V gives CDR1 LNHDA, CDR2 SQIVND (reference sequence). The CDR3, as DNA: TGTGCCAGTAGTATAAGCTTGTATAACTATGGCTACACCTTC. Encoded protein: CASSISLYNYGYTF.

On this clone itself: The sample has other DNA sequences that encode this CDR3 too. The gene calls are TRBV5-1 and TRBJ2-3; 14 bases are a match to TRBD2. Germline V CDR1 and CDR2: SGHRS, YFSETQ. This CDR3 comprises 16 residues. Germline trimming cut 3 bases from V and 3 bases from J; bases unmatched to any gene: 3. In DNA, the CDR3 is TGCGCCAGCAGCTCCGGACTAGCGGGGGGAACAGATACGCAGTATTTT. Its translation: CASSSGLAGGTDTQYF. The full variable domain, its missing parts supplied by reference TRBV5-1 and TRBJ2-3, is KAGVTQTPRYLIKTRGQQVTLSCSPISGHRSVSWYQQTPGQGLQFLFEYFSETQRNKGNFPGRFSGRQFSNSRSEMNVSTLELGDSALYLCASSSGLAGGTDTQYFGPGTRLTVL.

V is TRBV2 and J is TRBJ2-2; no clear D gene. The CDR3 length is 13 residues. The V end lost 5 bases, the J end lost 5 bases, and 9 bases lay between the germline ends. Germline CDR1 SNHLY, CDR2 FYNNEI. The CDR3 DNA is TGTGCCAGCAGTATAGGGCGGACCGGGGAGCTGTTTTTT. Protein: CASSIGRTGELFF.

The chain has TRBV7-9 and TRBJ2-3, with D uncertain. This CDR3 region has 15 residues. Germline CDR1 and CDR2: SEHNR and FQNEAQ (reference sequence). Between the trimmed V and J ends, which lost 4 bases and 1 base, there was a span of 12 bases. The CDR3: CASSSGVTGTDTQYF. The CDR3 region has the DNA TGTGCCAGCAGCTCAGGAGTCACTGGCACAGATACGCAGTATTTT.

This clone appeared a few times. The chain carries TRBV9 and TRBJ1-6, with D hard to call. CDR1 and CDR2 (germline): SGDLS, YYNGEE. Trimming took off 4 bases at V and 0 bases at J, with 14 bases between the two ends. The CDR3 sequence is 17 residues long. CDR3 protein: CASSPRPGLSYNSPLHF. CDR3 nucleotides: TGTGCCAGCAGCCCCCGTCCCGGGCTCTCCTATAATTCACCCCTCCACTTT.

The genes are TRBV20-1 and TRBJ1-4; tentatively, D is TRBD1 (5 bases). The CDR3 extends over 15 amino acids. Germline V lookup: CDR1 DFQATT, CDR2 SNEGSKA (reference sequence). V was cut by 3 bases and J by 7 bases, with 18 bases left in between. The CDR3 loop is CSASEGRQGGEKLFF. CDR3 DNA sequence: TGCAGTGCTAGTGAGGGGAGGCAGGGCGGTGAAAAACTGTTTTTT.

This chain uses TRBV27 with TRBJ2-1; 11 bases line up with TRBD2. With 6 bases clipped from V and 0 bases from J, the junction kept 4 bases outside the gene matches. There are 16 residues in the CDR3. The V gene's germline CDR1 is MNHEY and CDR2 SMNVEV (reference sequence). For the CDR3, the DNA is TGTGCCAGCAGCCCACTAGCGGGAGTCTCCTACAATGAGCAGTTCTTC. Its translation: CASSPLAGVSYNEQFF.

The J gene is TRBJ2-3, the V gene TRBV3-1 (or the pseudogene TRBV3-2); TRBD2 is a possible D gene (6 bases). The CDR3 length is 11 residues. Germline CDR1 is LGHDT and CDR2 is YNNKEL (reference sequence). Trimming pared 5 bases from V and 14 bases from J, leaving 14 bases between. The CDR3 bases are TGTGCCAGCAGCGGAAAGGGAGGAGGGTATTTT. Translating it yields CASSGKGGGYF.

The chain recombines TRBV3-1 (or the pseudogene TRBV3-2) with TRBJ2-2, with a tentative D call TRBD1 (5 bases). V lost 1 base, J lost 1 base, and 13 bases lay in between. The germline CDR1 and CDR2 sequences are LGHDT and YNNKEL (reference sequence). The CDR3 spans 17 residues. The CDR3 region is CASSQGLKQGNTGELFF. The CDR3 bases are TGTGCCAGCAGCCAAGGGTTGAAGCAGGGGAACACCGGGGAGCTGTTTTTT.